The 28 T cell receptor beta chains in this list originate from one sample, sequenced in a study of blood T cell repertoires in COVID-19. Clones were read by immunoSEQ multiplex PCR, and TCRdb kept only the in-frame ones, dropping some. Of roughly 280,000 clones in the sample, 88% were seen once. The material sequenced was PBMCs or T cells enriched from blood (not recorded which). The source is a woman aged 45-60 years who had recovered from COVID-19.

Only a few counts were recorded for this clone. The gene calls are TRBV11-1 and TRBJ1-1, with 7 bases matching TRBD1. This CDR3 comprises 15 residues. Germline CDR1 SGHAT, CDR2 FQDESV (reference sequence). V lost 5 bases to trimming and J lost 5 bases; unmatched junction nucleotides: 11. The CDR3 loop is CASSGSQGSLTEAFF. CDR3 in DNA: TGTGCCAGCAGCGGATCACAGGGGTCCCTAACTGAAGCTTTCTTT.

The chain employs TRBV28 and TRBJ1-2, with a possible D match to TRBD1 (5 bases). V dropped 4 bases and J dropped 5 bases, with 17 bases sitting between them. There are 15 residues in the CDR3. The germline V gene encodes CDR1 MDHEN and CDR2 SYDVKM. CDR3 in amino acids: CASSYVKGRRYGYTF. CDR3 nucleotide sequence: TGTGCCAGCAGTTATGTGAAGGGGCGCAGATATGGCTACACCTTC.

The gene calls are TRBV20-1 and TRBJ2-7; D might be TRBD2 (6 bases). Trimming removed 3 bases at V and 2 bases at J, with 11 bases between. This CDR3 has 13 amino acids. Germline V CDR1 and CDR2: DFQATT, SNEGSKA (reference sequence). The CDR3 loop reads CSASGRLPYEQYF. Written as DNA, the CDR3 is TGCAGTGCTAGTGGGAGGTTACCCTACGAGCAGTACTTC.

The chain employs TRBV27 and TRBJ2-1; 8 positions match TRBD2. From germline, CDR1 is MNHEY and CDR2 SMNVEV (reference sequence). The CDR3 totals 15 residues. J was trimmed by 0 bases and V by 5 bases; bases with no gene match: 3. CDR3 sequence: CASSPSGSSYNEQFF. The CDR3 bases are TGTGCCAGCAGTCCCAGCGGGAGCTCCTACAATGAGCAGTTCTTC.

V usage is TRBV12-3 or TRBV12-4 and J usage is TRBJ1-2; D unclear. The CDR3 consists of 12 residues. V lost 4 bases to trimming and J lost 2 bases, with 5 bases between them. The CDR3: CASSSQNYGYTF. Here the CDR3 DNA reads TGTGCCAGCAGTTCGCAGAACTATGGCTACACCTTC.

This chain connects TRBV19 to TRBJ2-7; tentatively, D is TRBD2 (5 bases). There are 16 residues in the CDR3. V gave up 5 bases and J gave up 0 bases, with 17 bases separating them. Germline V lookup: CDR1 LNHDA, CDR2 SQIVND (reference sequence). CDR3 bases: TGTGCCAGTAGTGCTTCGGGGATATCTTCCTCCTACGAGCAGTACTTC. This sequence encodes CASSASGISSSYEQYF.

The CDR3 DNA reads TGTGCCAGCAGCTACGGACAGTACGAGCAGTACTTC. This gives the protein CASSYGQYEQYF. The rearrangement uses TRBV7-9 and TRBJ2-7; D is perhaps TRBD1 (6 bases). The CDR3 extends over 12 amino acids. Per the germline V gene, CDR1 is SEHNR and CDR2 is FQNEAQ (reference sequence). Trimming removed 4 bases at V and 4 bases at J, with 8 bases between.

The chain is built from TRBV27 and TRBJ2-2; 9 bases line up with TRBD2. Per the germline V gene, CDR1 is MNHEY and CDR2 is SMNVEV (reference sequence). V gave up 9 bases and J gave up 0 bases; unmatched junction bases: 8. CDR3 size: 16 residues. The CDR3 region has the DNA TGTGCCAGGCCCCCCCTAGCGGGGACGAACACCGGGGAGCTGTTTTTT. Residues: CARPPLAGTNTGELFF.

This rearrangement joins TRBV11-3 to TRBJ2-7; no clear D. Trimming took off 5 bases at V and 5 bases at J, with 16 bases between the two ends. CDR1 is SGHNT and CDR2 is YENEEA in the germline V gene. The CDR3 runs to 14 residues. The chain's CDR3 is CASSAGRSSDEQYF. DNA of the CDR3: TGTGCCAGCAGCGCCGGTAGATCGAGCGACGAGCAGTACTTC.

This chain's CDR3 is CASSLREGLEQFF. The CDR3 coding sequence is TGTGCCAGCAGCTTGCGGGAGGGCCTTGAGCAGTTCTTC. The chain combines TRBV11-3 with TRBJ2-1; TRBD2 agrees at 9 bases. This CDR3 has 13 residues. Trimming took 3 bases from V and 9 from J; bases not matched to a gene: 3. Germline V gives CDR1 SGHNT, CDR2 YENEEA. Filled out from reference TRBV11-3 and TRBJ2-1, the complete variable domain reads EAGVVQSPRYKIIEKKQPVAFWCNPISGHNTLYWYLQNLGQGPELLIRYENEEAVDDSQLPKDRFSAERLKGVDSTLKIQPAELGDSAVYLCASSLREGLEQFFGPGTRLTVL.

The CDR3 here is CASTRQDALNTEAFF. In DNA, the CDR3 is TGTGCCAGCACAAGACAGGACGCTCTGAACACTGAAGCTTTCTTT. This sequence joins TRBV6-5 and TRBJ1-1; perhaps TRBD1 as D (6 bases). Trimming stripped 7 bases from V and 0 bases from J, with 15 bases between. Germline V lookup: CDR1 MNHEY, CDR2 SVGAGI. The CDR3 is 15 amino acids.

The gene calls are TRBV12-3 or TRBV12-4 and TRBJ1-1; 7 nucleotides agree with TRBD1. Trimming removed 5 bases from V and 3 bases from J; junction bases left unmatched: 3. The CDR3 extends over 13 amino acids. The CDR3 DNA sequence: TGTGCCAGCAGTAAGGGACAGTACACTGAAGCTTTCTTT. This encodes CASSKGQYTEAFF.

The CDR3 DNA reads as TGTGCCAGCAGCCGGGACAGGGGATACCAGCCCCAGCATTTT. Encoded protein: CASSRDRGYQPQHF. The rearrangement uses TRBV27 and TRBJ1-5; TRBD1 agrees at 10 bases. With 6 bases clipped from V and 7 bases from J, the junction kept 6 bases outside the gene matches. Germline assignment: CDR1 MNHEY and CDR2 SMNVEV (reference sequence). The length of the CDR3 is 14 residues.

In its sample, this clone was seen once. The J gene is TRBJ1-1, the V gene TRBV6-4; 7 bases map to TRBD1. After removal of 7 bases from V and 3 bases from J, the junction contained 8 bases not matched to a gene. This CDR3 is built from 14 residues. The germline gives CDR1 MRHNA, CDR2 SNTAGT. The CDR3 loop reads CASTITGADTEAFF. In DNA form, the CDR3 reads TGTGCCAGCACCATTACAGGGGCCGACACTGAAGCTTTCTTT.

This sequence joins TRBV7-2 and TRBJ1-5, with 9 bases fitting TRBD1. Trimming removed 5 bases from V and 4 bases from J; junction bases left unmatched: 6. The CDR3 runs 15 residues. From germline, CDR1 is SGHTA and CDR2 FQGNSA. The CDR3 DNA sequence: TGTGCCAGCAGCCCACAGGGGGCCAATAATCAGCCCCAGCATTTT. The encoded protein is CASSPQGANNQPQHF.

This rearrangement joins TRBV28 to TRBJ1-2, with D hard to call. The germline V gene has CDR1 MDHEN and CDR2 SYDVKM. V lost 7 bases to trimming and J lost 6 bases, with 12 bases between them. The CDR3 has 12 amino acids. CDR3: CASNSIYDGYTF. The CDR3 DNA follows: TGTGCCAGCAACTCCATATATGATGGCTACACCTTC.

The chain uses TRBV3-1 (or the pseudogene TRBV3-2) and TRBJ1-1, with D unclear. This CDR3 comprises 15 residues. V was pared by 1 base and J by 1 base, with 10 bases between. Per the germline V gene, CDR1 is LGHDT and CDR2 is YNNKEL (reference sequence). This CDR3 reads CASSQGFSGNTEAFF. CDR3 sequence (DNA): TGTGCCAGCAGCCAAGGGTTTTCGGGGAACACTGAAGCTTTCTTT.

This chain links TRBV28 with TRBJ2-6; 9 nucleotides agree with TRBD2. In germline, CDR1 is MDHEN, CDR2 SYDVKM. The V and J ends lost 3 bases and 4 bases, in that order; junction bases with no gene match: 10. This CDR3 is 18 amino acids long. CDR3 loop: CASSFGAGGPIGANVLTF. The CDR3 nucleotides read TGTGCCAGCAGTTTCGGTGCGGGAGGGCCAATCGGGGCCAACGTCCTGACTTTC.

V gene TRBV19 combines with J gene TRBJ2-7, with D hard to call. Germline CDR1 LNHDA, CDR2 SQIVND (reference sequence). V lost 1 base, J lost 4 bases, and 8 bases lay in between. This CDR3 is built from 13 residues. In DNA form, the CDR3 reads TGTGCCAGTAGTATAGGGGCACTTTACGAGCAGTACTTC. Residues: CASSIGALYEQYF. Together with reference TRBV19 and TRBJ2-7, the CDR3 gives the full variable domain: DGGITQSPKYLFRKEGQNVTLSCEQNLNHDAMYWYRQDPGQGLRLIYYSQIVNDFQKGDIAEGYSVSREKKESFPLTVTSAQKNPTAFYLCASSIGALYEQYFGPGTRLTVT.

This chain uses TRBV28 with TRBJ1-4, with unresolved D. From germline, CDR1 is MDHEN and CDR2 SYDVKM. The CDR3 is 14 residues long. V gave up 4 bases and J gave up 0 bases, with 6 bases separating them. CDR3 sequence reads: CASSSPATNEKLFF. The CDR3, as DNA: TGTGCCAGCAGTTCTCCCGCAACTAATGAAAAACTGTTTTTT.

The rearrangement joins TRBV7-6 to TRBJ2-1, with a weak D call TRBD2 (6 bases). Germline assignment: CDR1 SGHVS and CDR2 FNYEAQ. With 2 bases removed from V and 2 bases from J, the gap between germline ends came to 13 bases. This CDR3 has 16 residues. The CDR3 DNA reads TGTGCCAGCAGCTTAATTGGGGGAGGACCCTACAATGAGCAGTTCTTC. Translated: CASSLIGGGPYNEQFF. The full variable domain, in which reference TRBV7-6 and TRBJ2-1 provide the parts outside the CDR3, is GAGVSQSPRYKVTKRGQDVALRCDPISGHVSLYWYRQALGQGPEFLTYFNYEAQQDKSGLPNDRFSAERPEGSISTLTIQRTEQRDSAMYRCASSLIGGGPYNEQFFGPGTRLTVL.

This clone was seen a few times. This chain uses TRBV7-8 with TRBJ2-7; possibly TRBD2 for D (6 bases). Trimming pared 8 bases from V and 5 bases from J, leaving 7 bases between. Germline values: CDR1 SGHVS, CDR2 FQNEAQ. The CDR3 length is 10 residues. This chain's CDR3 is CASSGDEQYF. CDR3 DNA sequence: TGTGCCAGCTCGGGGGACGAGCAGTACTTC. The whole variable domain, remainder taken from reference TRBV7-8 and TRBJ2-7, is GAGVSQSPRYKVAKRGQDVALRCDPISGHVSLFWYQQALGQGPEFLTYFQNEAQLDKSGLPSDRFFAERPEGSVSTLKIQRTQQEDSAVYLCASSGDEQYFGPGTRLTVT.

V gene TRBV18 combines with J gene TRBJ1-1, with 7 bases that match TRBD1. The CDR3 is 14 amino acids. Germline CDR1 and CDR2: KGHSH and LQKENI. Trimming took 2 bases from V and 7 from J; bases not matched to a gene: 7. CDR3 in amino acids: CASSPDRANGEAFF. The CDR3 coding sequence is TGTGCCAGCTCACCAGACAGGGCCAACGGTGAAGCTTTCTTT.

The chain joins TRBV9 to TRBJ1-1; perhaps TRBD1 as D (5 bases). V lost 8 bases and J 1 base, leaving 12 bases between the germline ends. CDR1 is SGDLS and CDR2 is YYNGEE in the germline V gene. CDR3 length: 13 amino acids. The CDR3 nucleotides read TGTGCCAGTTCTATCGGGGGGAACACTGAAGCTTTCTTT. Translation: CASSIGGNTEAFF.

This rearrangement joins TRBV6-5 to TRBJ1-6, with TRBD1 identical over 7 bases. Germline CDR1 is MNHEY and CDR2 is SVGAGI. V shed 4 bases and J 8 bases; nucleotides not matched to a gene: 5. The CDR3 totals 14 residues. CDR3 sequence (DNA): TGTGCCAGCAGTTCGACAGGGAAAGATTCACCCCTCCACTTT. Translation gives CASSSTGKDSPLHF.

This chain joins TRBV4-1 and TRBJ2-5; tentative D call: TRBD2 (6 bases). The germline V and J ends were trimmed by 1 base and 4 bases, with 16 bases remaining between them. The germline CDR1 and CDR2 sequences are MGHRA and YSYEKL. CDR3 length: 16 amino acids. The CDR3 DNA follows: TGCGCCAGCAGCCAAGCCTTGCGGGGTGGATCAGAGACCCAGTACTTC. Amino acid sequence: CASSQALRGGSETQYF.

The chain carries TRBV19 and TRBJ2-1; 16 bases are a match to TRBD2. Germline V gene lookup returns CDR1 LNHDA and CDR2 SQIVND (reference sequence). This CDR3 contains 20 residues. V was clipped by 6 bases and J by 4 bases; unmatched bases: 15. DNA of the CDR3: TGTGCCAGTAGCACCGTACCGGGACTAGCGGGGGGGGGCGTATACAATGAGCAGTTCTTC. Amino acids: CASSTVPGLAGGGVYNEQFF.

V and J are TRBV30 and TRBJ1-5, with 9 bases identical to TRBD1. This CDR3 is 14 amino acids long. With 4 bases clipped from V and 6 bases from J, the junction kept 7 bases outside the gene matches. Looked up from germline, CDR1 is GTSNPN and CDR2 is SVGIG (reference sequence). CDR3 in amino acids: CAWTSGQGTQPQHF. CDR3 DNA: TGTGCCTGGACCTCGGGACAGGGTACTCAGCCCCAGCATTTT.